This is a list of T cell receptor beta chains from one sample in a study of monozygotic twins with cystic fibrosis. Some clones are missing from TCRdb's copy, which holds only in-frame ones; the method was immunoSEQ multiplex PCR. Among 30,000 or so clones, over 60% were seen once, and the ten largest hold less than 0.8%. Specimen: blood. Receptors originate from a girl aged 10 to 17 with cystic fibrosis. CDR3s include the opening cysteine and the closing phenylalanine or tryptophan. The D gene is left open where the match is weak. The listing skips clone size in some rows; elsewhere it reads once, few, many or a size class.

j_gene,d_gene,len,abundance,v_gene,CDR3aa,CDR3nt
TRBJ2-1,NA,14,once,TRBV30,CAWSVRGPYNEQFF,TGTGCCTGGAGTGTCCGGGGGCCCTACAATGAGCAGTTCTTC
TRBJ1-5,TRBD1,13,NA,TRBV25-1,CASRDRENQPQHF,TGTGCCAGCCGGGACAGGGAGAATCAGCCCCAGCATTTT
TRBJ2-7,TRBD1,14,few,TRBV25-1,CASKGQHPSYEQYF,TGTGCCAGCAAGGGACAGCACCCGTCCTACGAGCAGTACTTC
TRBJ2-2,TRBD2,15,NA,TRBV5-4,CASSLGGRASGELFF,TGTGCCAGCAGCTTAGGCGGGAGGGCCTCCGGGGAGCTGTTTTTT
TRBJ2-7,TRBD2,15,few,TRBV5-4,CASTRLAGGPYEQYF,TGTGCCAGCACCCGACTAGCGGGAGGTCCCTACGAGCAGTACTTC
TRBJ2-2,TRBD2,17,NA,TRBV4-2,CASSQRTGGVTSGELFF,TGTGCCAGCAGCCAAAGGACGGGAGGGGTTACCTCCGGGGAGCTGTTTTTT
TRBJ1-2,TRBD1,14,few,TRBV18,CASSVLGGIYGYTF,TGTGCCAGCTCAGTCTTAGGGGGCATCTATGGCTACACCTTC
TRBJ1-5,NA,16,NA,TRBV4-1,CASSQGFGYSNQPQHF,TGCGCCAGCAGCCAAGGGTTCGGATATAGCAATCAGCCCCAGCATTTT
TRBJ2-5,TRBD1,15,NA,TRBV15,CATSRDTGAWETQYF,TGTGCCACCAGCAGAGATACAGGGGCTTGGGAGACCCAGTACTTC
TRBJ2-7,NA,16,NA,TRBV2,CASHPPRTLSSYEQYF,TGTGCCAGCCATCCCCCCAGAACCCTCTCCTCCTACGAGCAGTACTTC
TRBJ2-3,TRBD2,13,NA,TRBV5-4,CASSASGRDTQYF,TGTGCCAGCAGCGCTAGCGGGAGAGATACGCAGTATTTT
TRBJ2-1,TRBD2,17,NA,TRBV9,CASSASPSGSARYEQFF,TGTGCCAGCAGCGCGTCTCCGAGCGGGAGTGCAAGGTATGAGCAGTTCTTC
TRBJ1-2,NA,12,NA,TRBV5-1,CASSPQGESYTF,TGCGCCAGCAGCCCGCAGGGAGAAAGCTACACCTTC
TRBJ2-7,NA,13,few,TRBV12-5,CASGRDGGYEQYF,TGTGCTAGTGGCCGGGACGGTGGGTACGAGCAGTACTTC
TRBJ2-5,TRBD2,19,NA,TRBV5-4,CASSIPGLAGGPNAETQYF,TGTGCCAGCAGCATCCCGGGACTAGCGGGAGGGCCTAACGCGGAGACCCAGTACTTC
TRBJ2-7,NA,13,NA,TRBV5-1,CASSLMGGDEQYF,TGCGCCAGCAGCTTGATGGGTGGAGACGAGCAGTACTTC
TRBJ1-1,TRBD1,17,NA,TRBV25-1,CASRVSPGTGGVTEAFF,TGTGCCAGCAGAGTGTCACCCGGGACAGGGGGAGTCACTGAAGCTTTCTTT
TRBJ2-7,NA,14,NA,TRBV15,CATSSMDTTYEQYF,TGTGCCACCAGCAGTATGGACACCACCTACGAGCAGTACTTC
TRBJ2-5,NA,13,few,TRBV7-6,CASSLVRQETQYF,TGTGCCAGCAGCTTAGTCCGACAAGAGACCCAGTACTTC
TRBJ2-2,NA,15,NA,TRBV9,CASSVFSLNTGELFF,TGTGCCAGCAGCGTATTTAGCTTGAACACCGGGGAGCTGTTTTTT
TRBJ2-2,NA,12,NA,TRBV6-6,CASSYSTGELFF,TGTGCCAGCAGTTACTCGACCGGGGAGCTGTTTTTT
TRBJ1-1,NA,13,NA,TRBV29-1,CSVEAQPNTEAFF,TGCAGCGTTGAAGCGCAGCCGAACACTGAAGCTTTCTTT
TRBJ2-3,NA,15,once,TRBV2,CASSEASPGADTQYF,TGTGCCAGCAGTGAAGCGTCCCCGGGGGCAGATACGCAGTATTTT
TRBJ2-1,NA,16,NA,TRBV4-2,CASSQTQGYSYNEQFF,TGTGCCAGCAGCCAAACCCAGGGTTACTCCTACAATGAGCAGTTCTTC
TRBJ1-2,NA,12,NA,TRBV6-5,CASSQAGYGYTF,TGTGCCAGCAGTCAGGCGGGCTATGGCTACACCTTC
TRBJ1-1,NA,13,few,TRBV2,CASSKDRSTEAFF,TGTGCCAGCAGTAAGGACAGATCCACTGAAGCTTTCTTT
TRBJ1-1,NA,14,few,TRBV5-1,CASSLEWGNTEAFF,TGCGCCAGCAGCTTGGAGTGGGGGAACACTGAAGCTTTCTTT
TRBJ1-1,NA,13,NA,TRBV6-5,CATPGLGDTEAFF,TGTGCCACCCCGGGACTCGGGGACACTGAAGCTTTCTTT
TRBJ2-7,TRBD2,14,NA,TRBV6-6,CASSYDSGSYEQYF,TGTGCCAGCAGTTACGACAGCGGGAGCTACGAGCAGTACTTC
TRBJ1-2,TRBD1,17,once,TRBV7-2,CASSLGYRGPSSYGYTF,TGTGCCAGCAGCTTAGGGTACAGGGGTCCCAGCTCCTATGGCTACACCTTC
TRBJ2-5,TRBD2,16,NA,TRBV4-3,CASSNLAGGPQETQYF,TGCGCCAGCAGCAATCTAGCGGGAGGACCCCAAGAGACCCAGTACTTC
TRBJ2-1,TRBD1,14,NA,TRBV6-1,CASRSGTAGNEQFF,TGTGCCAGCAGGTCCGGGACAGCCGGCAATGAGCAGTTCTTC
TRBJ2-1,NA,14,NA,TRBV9,CASSVGASSDKQFF,TGTGCCAGCAGCGTAGGGGCTAGTAGCGACAAGCAGTTCTTC
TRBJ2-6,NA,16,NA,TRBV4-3,CASSPRHPSGANVLTF,TGCGCCAGCAGCCCACGACATCCCTCTGGGGCCAACGTCCTGACTTTC
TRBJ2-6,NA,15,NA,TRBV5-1,CASSPVSAGANVLTF,TGCGCCAGCAGCCCGGTAAGCGCTGGGGCCAACGTCCTGACTTTC
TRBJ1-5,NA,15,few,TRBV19,CASNISRGRIQPQHF,TGTGCCAGTAATATCTCCAGGGGCCGGATTCAGCCCCAGCATTTT
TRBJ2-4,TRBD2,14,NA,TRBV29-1,CSVVLRGSRDFQYF,TGCAGCGTTGTTCTGCGGGGGAGCAGGGATTTTCAGTACTTC
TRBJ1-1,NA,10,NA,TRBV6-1,CASRAYAAFF,TGTGCCAGCAGGGCCTACGCTGCTTTCTTT
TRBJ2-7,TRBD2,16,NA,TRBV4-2,CASSQVPGLASDEQYF,TGTGCCAGCAGCCAAGTGCCGGGACTAGCTAGCGACGAGCAGTACTTC
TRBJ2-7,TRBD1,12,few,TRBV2,CASSPPRGTGYF,TGTGCCAGCAGCCCCCCGAGGGGGACAGGATACTTC
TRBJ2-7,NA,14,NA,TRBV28,CASSLYGTSYEQYF,TGTGCCAGCAGTTTATACGGAACCTCCTACGAGCAGTACTTC
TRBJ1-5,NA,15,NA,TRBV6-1,CASSVLQGSYQPQHF,TGTGCCAGCAGTGTTCTTCAGGGGAGCTATCAGCCCCAGCATTTT
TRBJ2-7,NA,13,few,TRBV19,CASSIGLAYEQYF,TGTGCCAGTAGTATAGGACTAGCCTACGAGCAGTACTTC
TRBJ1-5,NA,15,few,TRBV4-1,CASSQDLSPNQPQHF,TGCGCCAGCAGCCAAGACTTATCCCCCAATCAGCCCCAGCATTTT
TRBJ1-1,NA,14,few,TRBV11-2,CASSLGLRNTEAFF,TGTGCCAGCAGCTTGGGACTGCGGAACACTGAAGCTTTCTTT
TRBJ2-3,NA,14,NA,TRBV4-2,CASSQGGYTDTQYF,TGTGCCAGCAGCCAAGGCGGTTACACAGATACGCAGTATTTT
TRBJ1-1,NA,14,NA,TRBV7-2,CASSLSGGPAEAFF,TGTGCCAGCAGCTTATCTGGGGGACCAGCTGAAGCTTTCTTT
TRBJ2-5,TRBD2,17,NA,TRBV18,CASSPPQEGASGETQYF,TGTGCCAGCTCACCACCGCAGGAAGGGGCTAGCGGAGAGACCCAGTACTTC